What follows is one T cell receptor (beta chain) and its context. Its antigen is unidentified. This sample was included in a study of T-cell memory formation after mild COVID-19. In the study overall: Most TCR clusters belonged to a single donor. Regarding the study as a whole: A subset of responding clones appeared in pre-infection memory, suggesting cross-reactive memory joined.

This CDR3 is built from 15 residues. Germline CDR1 is DFQATT and CDR2 is SNEGSKA (reference sequence). The V and J ends lost 0 bases and 0 bases, in that order; junction bases with no gene match: 3. Sample barcodes and UMIs were carried by the TCR alpha and TCR beta cDNA libraries that 5'RACE generated with constant-segment primers. MiXCR, run by TCRdb on the 5' RACE reads, gives a single entry per CDR3 protein. The table lists a few hundred thousand distinct CDR3 sequences, 20% to 25% of them singletons. This chain links TRBV20-1 with TRBJ2-3; TRBD2 aligns across 7 bases. Sequencing was performed on PBMCs or a T cell subset sorted from them (not recorded which). The clonotype comes from an adult woman who had mild COVID-19 (a few samples of this study predate the infection). Cell type and time point are not known. CDR3 DNA sequence: TGCAGTGCTAGAGATCCTAGCGGTAGCACAGATACGCAGTATTTT. It translates to CSARDPSGSTDTQYF.